This T cell receptor (beta chain) emerged from a study of monozygotic twins with inflammatory bowel disease. The study, taken as a whole, reports: A reduction in TCRbeta diversity (inverse Simpson) was seen in IBD patients relative to healthy co-twins.

Staff drew an approximately 2.5 ml blood sample from each donor. A remark on this clonotype: Antigen specificity is unknown.

CDR1 is SGHTS, CDR2 YDEGEE, per germline. The CDR3 is made up of 17 amino acids. UMIs bearing a 6-nucleotide sample barcode were added through template switching. Following a re-call of the 5' RACE reads, TCRdb has one entry per CDR3 protein and lacks DNA. This table lists more than 75,000 distinct CDR3 sequences. The TCR was taken from a human donor with ulcerative colitis or Crohn's disease, or a healthy co-twin of an affected twin (not recorded which). Sequenced material: blood. The J gene is TRBJ2-3, the V gene TRBV5-8; TCRdb designates TRBD1, a call that cannot be tested without DNA. The CDR3: CASSLEGFSLVSDTQYF.